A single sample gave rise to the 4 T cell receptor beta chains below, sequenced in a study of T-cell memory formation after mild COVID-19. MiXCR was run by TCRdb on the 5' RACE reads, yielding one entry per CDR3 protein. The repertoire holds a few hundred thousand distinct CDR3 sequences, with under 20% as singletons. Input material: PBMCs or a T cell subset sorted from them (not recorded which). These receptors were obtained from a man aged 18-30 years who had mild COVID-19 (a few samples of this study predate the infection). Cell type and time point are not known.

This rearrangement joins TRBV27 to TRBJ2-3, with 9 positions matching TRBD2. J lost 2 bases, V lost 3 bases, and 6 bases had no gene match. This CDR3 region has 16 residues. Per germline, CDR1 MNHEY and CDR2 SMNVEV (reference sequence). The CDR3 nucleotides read TGTGCCAGCAGTTTGGGTCTAGCGGGGTCCACAGATACGCAGTATTTT. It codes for CASSLGLAGSTDTQYF.

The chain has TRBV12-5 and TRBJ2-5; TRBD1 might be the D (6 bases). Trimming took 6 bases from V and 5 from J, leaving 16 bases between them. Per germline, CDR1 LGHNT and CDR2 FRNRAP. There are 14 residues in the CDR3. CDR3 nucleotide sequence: TGTGCTAGTGGCCCTCGGGCCCAGGGGGAGACCCAGTACTTC. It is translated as CASGPRAQGETQYF.

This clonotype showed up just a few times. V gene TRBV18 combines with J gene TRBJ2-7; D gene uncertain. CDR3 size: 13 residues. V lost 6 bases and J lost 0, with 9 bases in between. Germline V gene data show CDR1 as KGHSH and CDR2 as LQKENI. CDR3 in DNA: TGTGCCAGCTCTCAGGACCTCTCCTACGAGCAGTACGTC. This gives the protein CASSQDLSYEQYV.

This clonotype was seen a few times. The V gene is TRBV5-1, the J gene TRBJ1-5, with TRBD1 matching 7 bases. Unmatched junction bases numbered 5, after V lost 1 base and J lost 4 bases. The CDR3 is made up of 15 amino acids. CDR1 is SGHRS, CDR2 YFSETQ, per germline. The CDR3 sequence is CASSLMGQPNQPQHF. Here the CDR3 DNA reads TGCGCCAGCAGCTTGATGGGACAGCCAAATCAGCCCCAGCATTTT.